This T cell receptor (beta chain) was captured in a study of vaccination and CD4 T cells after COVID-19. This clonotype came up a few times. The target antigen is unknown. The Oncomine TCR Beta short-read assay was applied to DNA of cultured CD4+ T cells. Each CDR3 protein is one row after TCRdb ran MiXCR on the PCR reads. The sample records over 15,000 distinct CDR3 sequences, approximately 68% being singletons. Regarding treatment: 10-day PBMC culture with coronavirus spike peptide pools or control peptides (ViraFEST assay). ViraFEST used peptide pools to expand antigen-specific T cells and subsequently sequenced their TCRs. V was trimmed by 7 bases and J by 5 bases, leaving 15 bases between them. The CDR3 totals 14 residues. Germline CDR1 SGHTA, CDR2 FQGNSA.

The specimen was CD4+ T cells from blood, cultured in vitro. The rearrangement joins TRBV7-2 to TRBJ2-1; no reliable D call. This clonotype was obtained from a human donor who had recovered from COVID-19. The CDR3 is CASTVRSVDNEQFF. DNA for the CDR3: TGTGCCAGCACTGTGCGGAGCGTTGACAATGAGCAGTTCTTC.